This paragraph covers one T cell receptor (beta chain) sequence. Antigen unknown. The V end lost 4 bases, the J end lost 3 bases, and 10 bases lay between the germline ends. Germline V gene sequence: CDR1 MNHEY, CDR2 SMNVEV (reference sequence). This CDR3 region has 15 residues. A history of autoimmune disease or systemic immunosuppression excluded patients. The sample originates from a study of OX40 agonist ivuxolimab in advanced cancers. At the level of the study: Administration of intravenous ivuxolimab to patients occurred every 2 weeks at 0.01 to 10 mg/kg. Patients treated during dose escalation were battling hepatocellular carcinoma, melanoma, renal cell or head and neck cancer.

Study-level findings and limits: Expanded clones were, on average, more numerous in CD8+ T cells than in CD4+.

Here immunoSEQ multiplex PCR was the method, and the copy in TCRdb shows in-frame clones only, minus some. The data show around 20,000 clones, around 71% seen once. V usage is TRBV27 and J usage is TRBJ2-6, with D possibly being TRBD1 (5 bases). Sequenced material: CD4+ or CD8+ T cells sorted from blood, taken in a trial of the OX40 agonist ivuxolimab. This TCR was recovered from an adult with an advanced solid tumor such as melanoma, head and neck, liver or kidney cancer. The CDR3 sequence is CASSSRGSGANVLTF. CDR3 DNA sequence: TGTGCCAGCAGTTCAAGGGGTAGTGGGGCCAACGTCCTGACTTTC.